A single sample gave rise to the 15 T cell receptor beta chains below, sequenced in a study of control samples from healthy donors and cancer patients. Generated by immunoSEQ multiplex PCR, the TCRdb table keeps only in-frame clones and is missing some. The sample yields roughly 34,000 clones, 86% seen once. Sequencing was performed on PBMCs. These TCRs come from a woman aged 40 to 50 with lung cancer.

CDR3 in DNA: TGTGCCTGGAGTGTAGGCAGGGATAATTCACCCCTCCACTTT. Encoded protein: CAWSVGRDNSPLHF. The gene calls are TRBV30 and TRBJ1-6, with a tentative D call TRBD1 (5 bases). Deletions cut 0 bases from V and 5 bases from J, with 8 bases between. Germline V gene lookup returns CDR1 GTSNPN and CDR2 SVGIG (reference sequence). This CDR3 contains 14 residues.

V is TRBV28 and J is TRBJ2-3, with D possibly TRBD2 on 5 matching bases. CDR3 size: 14 residues. Trimming took 9 bases from V and 6 from J, leaving 19 bases between them. Germline CDR1 and CDR2: MDHEN and SYDVKM. Written as DNA, the CDR3 is TGTGCCAGTACGGACTCGACTCTGGTGGATACGCAGTATTTT. This gives the protein CASTDSTLVDTQYF.

J is TRBJ2-1 and V is TRBV11-3; D possibly corresponds to TRBD2 (5 bases). The CDR3 length is 17 residues. Germline-derived CDR1 and CDR2 are SGHNT and YENEEA. V dropped 5 bases and J dropped 1 base, with 18 bases sitting between them. Written as DNA, the CDR3 is TGTGCCAGCAGCGTACGGTCAGTGCTAGCTTCCTACAATGAGCAGTTCTTC. It encodes CASSVRSVLASYNEQFF.

The V gene is TRBV9, the J gene TRBJ1-5; the match to TRBD1 covers 8 bases. The V segment lost 3 bases and the J segment 1 base; nucleotides outside the gene matches: 3. The CDR3 is 15 residues long. Germline values: CDR1 SGDLS, CDR2 YYNGEE. The CDR3 loop reads CASSDTGGSNQPQHF. As DNA, the CDR3 is TGTGCCAGCAGCGATACAGGGGGGAGCAATCAGCCCCAGCATTTT.

CDR3 protein: CASSLGQEEQYF. CDR3 sequence (DNA): TGTGCCAGCAGCCTGGGACAGGAAGAGCAGTACTTC. The rearrangement links TRBV7-9 to TRBJ2-7; 8 bases align to TRBD1. After removal of 5 bases from V and 7 bases from J, the junction contained 4 bases not matched to a gene. The CDR3 contains 12 residues. CDR1 and CDR2 (germline): SEHNR, FQNEAQ (reference sequence). The full variable domain, its missing parts supplied by reference TRBV7-9 and TRBJ2-7, is DTGVSQNPRHKITKRGQNVTFRCDPISEHNRLYWYRQTLGQGPEFLTYFQNEAQLEKSRLLSDRFSAERPKGSFSTLEIQRTEQGDSAMYLCASSLGQEEQYFGPGTRLTVT.

The chain links TRBV24-1 to TRBJ1-5; D gene unclear. CDR1 and CDR2 (germline): KGHDR, SFDVKD. There are 13 residues in the CDR3. Trimming took 5 bases from V and 4 from J, leaving 8 bases between them. DNA of the CDR3: TGTGCCACCAGTGTACGGGGTAATCAGCCCCAGCATTTT. Translating it yields CATSVRGNQPQHF.

In this sample, this clone turned up a few times. The chain carries TRBV25-1 and TRBJ1-5; tentative D call: TRBD1 (5 bases). Germline loops: CDR1 MGHDK, CDR2 SYGVNS. V lost 3 bases and J lost 4, with 10 bases in between. This CDR3 region has 14 residues. For the CDR3, the DNA is TGTGCCAGCAGTGACGGGGGAGCAAATCAGCCCCAGCATTTT. This encodes CASSDGGANQPQHF.

The chain carries TRBV28 and TRBJ1-1; unclear D gene. The CDR3 is made up of 14 amino acids. Germline CDR1 is MDHEN and CDR2 is SYDVKM. V was clipped by 1 base and J by 2 bases, with 8 bases between them. Here the CDR3 reads CASSLFRANTEAFF. CDR3 DNA sequence: TGTGCCAGCAGTTTATTTAGGGCTAACACTGAAGCTTTCTTT.

The chain recombines TRBV14 with TRBJ2-5; D call uncertain. Germline CDR1 SGHDN, CDR2 FVKESK. Deletions cut 1 base from V and 5 bases from J, with 5 bases between. The CDR3 sequence is 12 residues long. The CDR3 coding sequence is TGTGCCAGCAGCCAAGTGGTGGAGACCCAGTACTTC. This translates into CASSQVVETQYF.

The chain employs TRBV6-6 and TRBJ1-6; D is perhaps TRBD1 (5 bases). V was cut by 0 bases and J by 7 bases, with 10 bases left in between. The CDR3 is 15 amino acids. In germline, CDR1 is MNHNY, CDR2 SVGAGI (reference sequence). CDR3 coding DNA: TGTGCCAGCAGTTACTCGGGGGGTGAGAATTCACCCCTCCACTTT. As protein: CASSYSGGENSPLHF.

The rearrangement links TRBV18 to TRBJ1-1; D call uncertain. The CDR3 loop spans 15 amino acids. The V end was cut by 1 base, the J end by 4 bases, with 13 bases between. Germline V gene lookup returns CDR1 KGHSH and CDR2 LQKENI. The CDR3 reads CASSPQPLSGTEAFF. Here the CDR3 DNA reads TGTGCCAGCTCACCACAGCCTTTGAGTGGCACTGAAGCTTTCTTT.

Notes on this clone: Its ends do not fully match the called genes, so a read error is possible. V is TRBV28 and J is TRBJ2-7; D perhaps matches TRBD2 (7 bases). The CDR3 consists of 14 residues. Germline assignment: CDR1 MDHEN and CDR2 SYDVKM. This chain's CDR3 is CASRGAGGPLLLNF. The CDR3 nucleotides read TGTGCCAGCCGGGGGGCCGGGGGCCCCCTTCTCCTGAACTTC.

This chain uses TRBV7-2 with TRBJ1-1, with D perhaps matching TRBD1 (5 bases). The CDR3 is 14 residues long. The V gene lost 3 bases and the J gene lost 2 bases, with 10 bases spanning the gap. The V gene's germline CDR1 is SGHTA and CDR2 FQGNSA. CDR3 DNA: TGTGCCAGCAGCTTCGGACAAGCAAACACTGAAGCTTTCTTT. Protein sequence: CASSFGQANTEAFF. The variable domain in full, completed from reference TRBV7-2 and TRBJ1-1, reads GAGVSQSPSNKVTEKGKDVELRCDPISGHTALYWYRQSLGQGLEFLIYFQGNSAPDKSGLPSDRFSAERTGGSVSTLTIQRTQQEDSAVYLCASSFGQANTEAFFGQGTRLTVV.

This sequence joins TRBV5-1 and TRBJ1-3, with TRBD1 matching 8 bases. Losses at the gene ends were 5 bases for V and 4 bases for J; bases not matched to a gene: 8. Germline V lookup: CDR1 SGHRS, CDR2 YFSETQ. This CDR3 has 15 amino acids. The CDR3 reads CASRVDRVAGNTIYF. CDR3 bases: TGCGCCAGCAGAGTGGACAGGGTGGCAGGAAACACCATATATTTT. Together with reference TRBV5-1 and TRBJ1-3, the CDR3 gives the full variable domain: KAGVTQTPRYLIKTRGQQVTLSCSPISGHRSVSWYQQTPGQGLQFLFEYFSETQRNKGNFPGRFSGRQFSNSRSEMNVSTLELGDSALYLCASRVDRVAGNTIYFGEGSWLTVV.

CDR3 coding DNA: TGTGCCAGCTCACCTGTGACTAACACCGGGGAGCTGTTTTTT. Protein: CASSPVTNTGELFF. The chain joins TRBV18 to TRBJ2-2, with no clear D. Germline lookup yields CDR1 KGHSH and CDR2 LQKENI. The V and J ends lost 3 bases and 2 bases respectively, with 7 bases between them. This CDR3 has 14 amino acids.